One sample yielded the 23 T cell receptor beta chains listed below, sequenced in a study of blood T cell repertoires in COVID-19. Clones were read by immunoSEQ multiplex PCR, and TCRdb kept only the in-frame ones, dropping some. The repertoire holds 91,000 or so clones, with 90% to 95% as singletons. Sequenced material: peripheral blood. These TCRs come from a woman aged 45-65 years in a cohort sampled during active COVID-19.

V usage is TRBV5-4 and J usage is TRBJ2-1; 7 bases match TRBD2. The V and J ends lost 0 bases and 7 bases, in that order; junction bases with no gene match: 10. The CDR3 covers 16 residues. Germline CDR1 is SGHNT and CDR2 is YYREEE (reference sequence). This CDR3 is CASSLDNAGATNEQFF. The CDR3 nucleotides are TGTGCCAGCAGCTTGGATAATGCGGGAGCGACAAATGAGCAGTTCTTC. The full variable domain, with the rest looked up from reference TRBV5-4 and TRBJ2-1, is ETGVTQSPTHLIKTRGQQVTLRCSSQSGHNTVSWYQQALGQGPQFIFQYYREEENGRGNFPPRFSGLQFPNYSSELNVNALELDDSALYLCASSLDNAGATNEQFFGPGTRLTVL.

The chain has TRBV7-2 and TRBJ2-7; D possibly corresponds to TRBD2 (6 bases). V was shortened by 6 bases and J by 2 bases, with 14 bases between the two germline ends. Germline lookup yields CDR1 SGHTA and CDR2 FQGNSA. CDR3 length: 14 amino acids. The CDR3 is CASRRAEGPYEQYF. DNA for the CDR3: TGTGCCAGCAGACGGGCGGAGGGACCCTACGAGCAGTACTTC.

In its sample, this clone was seen once. CDR3 in amino acids: CASSFLSGGSASTDTQYF. The CDR3 nucleotides are TGTGCCAGCAGCTTCCTCTCCGGCGGGAGTGCTAGCACAGATACGCAGTATTTT. The V gene is TRBV7-6, the J gene TRBJ2-3, with 7 bases aligning to TRBD2. J was trimmed by 0 bases and V by 3 bases; bases with no gene match: 12. The germline CDR1 and CDR2 sequences are SGHVS and FNYEAQ. This CDR3 region has 18 residues.

This chain connects TRBV7-9 to TRBJ2-1; 11 bases line up with TRBD1. The V and J ends lost 5 bases and 6 bases, in that order; junction bases with no gene match: 9. Germline CDR1 reads SEHNR; CDR2 reads FQNEAQ (reference sequence). The CDR3 is 16 amino acids. As DNA, the CDR3 is TGTGCCAGCAGCAGCCGGGACAGGGGGTTCGGCAATGAGCAGTTCTTC. Amino acids: CASSSRDRGFGNEQFF.

This clone appeared a single time. The chain has TRBV2 and TRBJ2-5; 12 bases line up with TRBD1. CDR1 and CDR2 (germline): SNHLY, FYNNEI. The CDR3 extends over 14 amino acids. Trimming took 6 bases from V and 7 from J; bases not matched to a gene: 6. DNA for the CDR3: TGTGCCAGCAGGGGGACAGGGGGCGTAGGGACCCAGTACTTC. Its protein is CASRGTGGVGTQYF.

Only one count was recorded for this clone. J is TRBJ2-5 and V is TRBV2, with TRBD2 matching over 9 bases. The V gene's germline CDR1 is SNHLY and CDR2 FYNNEI. With 6 bases clipped from V and 4 bases from J, the junction kept 3 bases outside the gene matches. The CDR3 is 13 residues long. CDR3 nucleotide sequence: TGTGCCAGCAGGACTAGCGGACTAGAGACCCAGTACTTC. Protein product: CASRTSGLETQYF.

This rearrangement joins TRBV10-1 to TRBJ2-2, with D perhaps TRBD1 (6 bases). The CDR3 is 13 amino acids. V was pared by 4 bases and J by 5 bases, with 8 bases between. From germline, CDR1 is WNHNN and CDR2 SYGVQD (reference sequence). CDR3 protein: CASSVDRTGELFF. CDR3 sequence (DNA): TGCGCCAGCAGTGTTGACAGGACCGGGGAGCTGTTTTTT.

The genes are TRBV3-1 (or the pseudogene TRBV3-2) and TRBJ2-7; TRBD2 matches 12 bases. Germline CDR1 and CDR2: LGHDT and YNNKEL (reference sequence). With V trimmed by 6 bases and J by 4 bases, 4 bases remained unmatched. CDR3 length: 14 amino acids. The CDR3 DNA reads as TGTGCCAGCAGGTCTAGCGGGGGGGCTTACGAGCAGTACTTC. It specifies CASRSSGGAYEQYF.

This chain joins TRBV9 and TRBJ1-2; TRBD1 matches at 7 bases. V was clipped by 3 bases and J by 8 bases; unmatched bases: 10. This CDR3 comprises 14 residues. Germline V gives CDR1 SGDLS, CDR2 YYNGEE. This CDR3 reads CASSGGQNDLGYTF. The CDR3 coding sequence is TGTGCCAGCAGCGGGGGACAGAATGACCTAGGCTACACCTTC.

The rearrangement links TRBV19 to TRBJ2-7, with 7 nucleotides matching TRBD1. V lost 6 bases, J lost 6 bases, and 8 bases stayed unmatched. The CDR3 is made up of 13 amino acids. The germline V gene has CDR1 LNHDA and CDR2 SQIVND (reference sequence). CDR3 residues: CASRKTGLGEQYF. In DNA form, the CDR3 reads TGTGCCAGTAGGAAGACAGGGTTGGGCGAGCAGTACTTC.

The V gene is TRBV19, the J gene TRBJ1-1; D possibly corresponds to TRBD1 (5 bases). Germline CDR1 and CDR2: LNHDA and SQIVND (reference sequence). The CDR3 sequence is 15 residues long. Trimming shortened V by 7 bases and J by 1 base, and 16 bases separated the two germline ends. CDR3 sequence (DNA): TGTGCCAGTAAGGAGTGGGGCCGCGAGAACACTGAAGCTTTCTTT. This gives the protein CASKEWGRENTEAFF.

The genes are TRBV7-9 and TRBJ1-1; the D is unclear. The CDR3 length is 15 residues. Germline V gives CDR1 SEHNR, CDR2 FQNEAQ (reference sequence). V was shortened by 5 bases and J by 0 bases, with 13 bases between the two germline ends. CDR3 sequence reads: CASSHRMEVNTEAFF. CDR3 sequence (DNA): TGTGCCAGCAGCCACCGGATGGAGGTGAACACTGAAGCTTTCTTT.

The sample holds a few counts of this clone. The chain joins TRBV10-3 to TRBJ1-5; 11 nucleotides match TRBD1. The germline CDR1 and CDR2 sequences are ENHRY and SYGVKD. The length of the CDR3 is 15 residues. V lost 2 bases and J lost 6; bases outside the gene matches: 3. In DNA, the CDR3 is TGTGCCATCAGTGAGGGACAGGGGGCCGCTCAGCCCCAGCATTTT. It codes for CAISEGQGAAQPQHF.

The chain is built from TRBV27 and TRBJ2-4, with 14 positions matching TRBD2. The trim removed 8 bases at V and 3 bases at J, leaving 9 bases unmatched. From germline, CDR1 is MNHEY and CDR2 SMNVEV (reference sequence). CDR3 length: 17 residues. This chain's CDR3 is CASGKTSGRDDKNIQYF. Here the CDR3 DNA reads TGTGCCAGCGGAAAGACTAGCGGGAGGGATGACAAAAACATTCAGTACTTC.

CDR3 amino acids: CASSIPRQGSGANVLTF. For the CDR3, the DNA is TGTGCCAGTAGTATACCAAGACAGGGGAGTGGGGCCAACGTCCTGACTTTC. The chain employs TRBV19 and TRBJ2-6, with 8 bases lining up with TRBD1. Germline V gene data show CDR1 as LNHDA and CDR2 as SQIVND (reference sequence). V lost 2 bases to trimming and J lost 3 bases; unmatched junction nucleotides: 6. This CDR3 is 17 amino acids long.

The chain employs TRBV10-2 and TRBJ2-3; D may be TRBD2 (6 bases). CDR3 length equals 13 residues. Trimming left V 7 bases short and J 8 bases short, with 16 bases between. In germline, CDR1 is WSHSY, CDR2 SAAADI. CDR3 in DNA: TGCGCCAGCACCCAGACTAGTGGGACTACGCAGTATTTT. Protein sequence: CASTQTSGTTQYF.

The chain uses TRBV6-6 and TRBJ2-7; 10 bases are a match to TRBD1. Germline CDR1 reads MNHNY; CDR2 reads SVGAGI (reference sequence). Trimming took 5 bases from V and 6 from J; bases not matched to a gene: 10. The CDR3 runs to 15 residues. The CDR3 region is CASSRPTGGVFEQYF. The CDR3, as DNA: TGTGCCAGCAGTCGGCCGACAGGGGGCGTTTTCGAGCAGTACTTC.

V and J are TRBV19 and TRBJ1-1; D unclear. V was pared by 7 bases and J by 0 bases, with 12 bases between. This CDR3 contains 14 residues. Looked up from germline, CDR1 is LNHDA and CDR2 is SQIVND (reference sequence). DNA of the CDR3: TGTGCCAGTATGGTCCCCACGGTGAACACTGAAGCTTTCTTT. This gives the protein CASMVPTVNTEAFF.

The rearrangement joins TRBV7-2 to TRBJ2-7; the match to TRBD1 covers 10 bases. Germline CDR1 reads SGHTA; CDR2 reads FQGNSA. After removal of 2 bases from V and 6 bases from J, the junction contained 16 bases not matched to a gene. This CDR3 has 18 amino acids. The CDR3 here is CASSLSGQGSSSGSEQYF. The CDR3 DNA reads TGTGCCAGCAGCTTATCGGGACAGGGGAGTAGTTCGGGATCCGAGCAGTACTTC.

The chain uses TRBV3-1 (or the pseudogene TRBV3-2) and TRBJ1-4; D unresolved. Deletions cut 5 bases from V and 7 bases from J, with 17 bases between. Germline assignment: CDR1 LGHDT and CDR2 YNNKEL (reference sequence). This CDR3 is 15 amino acids long. As DNA, the CDR3 is TGTGCCAGCAGCTCTACCGCCGGTAGTAGTGAAAAACTGTTTTTT. Encoded protein: CASSSTAGSSEKLFF.

The chain carries TRBV27 and TRBJ1-1, with 10 positions matching TRBD1. Germline V gene sequence: CDR1 MNHEY, CDR2 SMNVEV (reference sequence). There are 15 residues in the CDR3. V shed 5 bases and J 2 bases; nucleotides not matched to a gene: 5. The CDR3 region has the DNA TGTGCCAGCAGTAGAAGGACAGGGGGAAACACTGAAGCTTTCTTT. Translation: CASSRRTGGNTEAFF.

The chain joins TRBV9 to TRBJ2-3, with 7 bases matching TRBD1. V dropped 4 bases and J dropped 6; count of bases not matched to a gene: 8. This CDR3 region has 14 residues. The germline V gene encodes CDR1 SGDLS and CDR2 YYNGEE. This chain's CDR3 is CASSQTGLMDTQYF. The CDR3 bases are TGTGCCAGCAGCCAGACAGGGCTAATGGATACGCAGTATTTT. Supplemented by reference TRBV9 and TRBJ2-3, the full variable domain reads DSGVTQTPKHLITATGQRVTLRCSPRSGDLSVYWYQQSLDQGLQFLIQYYNGEERAKGNILERFSAQQFPDLHSELNLSSLELGDSALYFCASSQTGLMDTQYFGPGTRLTVL.

This clone was counted a few times. The V gene is TRBV12-5, the J gene TRBJ1-3; D gene ambiguous. Trimming removed 1 base from V and 5 bases from J, with 6 bases in between. The CDR3 is 13 residues long. The V gene's germline CDR1 is LGHNT and CDR2 FRNRAP. The CDR3 here is CASGLGQRNTIYF. CDR3 coding DNA: TGTGCTAGTGGTTTGGGACAAAGAAACACCATATATTTT.